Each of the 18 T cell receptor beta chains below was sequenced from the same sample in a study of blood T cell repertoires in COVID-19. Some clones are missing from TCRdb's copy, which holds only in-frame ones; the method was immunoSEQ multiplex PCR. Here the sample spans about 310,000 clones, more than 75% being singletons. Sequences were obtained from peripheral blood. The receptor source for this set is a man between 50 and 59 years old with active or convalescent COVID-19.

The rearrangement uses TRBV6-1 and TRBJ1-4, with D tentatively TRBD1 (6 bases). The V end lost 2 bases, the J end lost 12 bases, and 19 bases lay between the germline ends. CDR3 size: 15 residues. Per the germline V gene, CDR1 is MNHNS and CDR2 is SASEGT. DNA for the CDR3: TGTGCCAGCAGTGAAATGGGCAGGGGATTTGAGGAACTGTTTTTT. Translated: CASSEMGRGFEELFF.

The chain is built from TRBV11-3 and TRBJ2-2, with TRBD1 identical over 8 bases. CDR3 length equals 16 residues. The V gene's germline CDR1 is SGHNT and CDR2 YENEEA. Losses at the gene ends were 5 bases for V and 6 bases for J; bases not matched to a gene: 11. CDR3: CASSLQGAQGAGELFF. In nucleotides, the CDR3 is TGTGCCAGCAGCCTTCAGGGGGCGCAGGGGGCCGGGGAGCTGTTTTTT.

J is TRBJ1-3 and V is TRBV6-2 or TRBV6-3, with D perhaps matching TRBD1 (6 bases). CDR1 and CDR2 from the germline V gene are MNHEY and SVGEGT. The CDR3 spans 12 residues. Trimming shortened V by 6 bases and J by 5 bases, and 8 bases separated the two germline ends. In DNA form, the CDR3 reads TGTGCCAGCAGCCAGGGGAGAAACACCATATATTTT. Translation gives CASSQGRNTIYF.

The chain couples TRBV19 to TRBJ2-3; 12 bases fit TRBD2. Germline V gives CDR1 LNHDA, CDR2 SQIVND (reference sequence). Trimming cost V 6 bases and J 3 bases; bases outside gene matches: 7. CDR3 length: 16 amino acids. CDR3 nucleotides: TGTGCCAGTAGCCCCTTGACTAGCGGGAGTACAGATACGCAGTATTTT. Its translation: CASSPLTSGSTDTQYF.

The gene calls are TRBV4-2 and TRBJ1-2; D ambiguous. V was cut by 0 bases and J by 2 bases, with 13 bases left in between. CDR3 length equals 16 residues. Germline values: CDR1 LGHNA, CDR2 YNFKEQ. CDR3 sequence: CASSQDRSTGNYGYTF. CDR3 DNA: TGTGCCAGCAGCCAAGATAGATCGACTGGGAACTATGGCTACACCTTC.

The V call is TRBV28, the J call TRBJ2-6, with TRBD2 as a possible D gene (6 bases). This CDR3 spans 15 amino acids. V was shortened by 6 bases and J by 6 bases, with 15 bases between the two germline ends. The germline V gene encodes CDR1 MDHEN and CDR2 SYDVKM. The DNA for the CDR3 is TGTGCCAGCAGGCCCCCCGGGGGTTTGGCCAACGTCCTGACTTTC. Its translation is CASRPPGGLANVLTF. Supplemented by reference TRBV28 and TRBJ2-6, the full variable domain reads DVKVTQSSRYLVKRTGEKVFLECVQDMDHENMFWYRQDPGLGLRLIYFSYDVKMKEKGDIPEGYSVSREKKERFSLILESASTNQTSMYLCASRPPGGLANVLTFGAGSRLTVL.

The CDR3 DNA is TGTGCCAGCAGCTCCCCGGGACAGGACACTAAAGAGACCCAGTACTTC. It yields the protein CASSSPGQDTKETQYF. The chain is built from TRBV7-2 and TRBJ2-5, with 8 bases matching TRBD1. CDR3 length: 16 amino acids. CDR1 and CDR2 (germline): SGHTA, FQGNSA. V dropped 4 bases and J dropped 3; count of bases not matched to a gene: 10.

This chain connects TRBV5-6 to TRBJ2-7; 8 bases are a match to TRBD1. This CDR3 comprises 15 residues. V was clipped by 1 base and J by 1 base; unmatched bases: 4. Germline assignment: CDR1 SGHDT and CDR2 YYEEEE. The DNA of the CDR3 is TGTGCCAGCAGCTTGCTCAGGGGGCCATCCTACGAGCAGTACTTC. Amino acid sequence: CASSLLRGPSYEQYF.

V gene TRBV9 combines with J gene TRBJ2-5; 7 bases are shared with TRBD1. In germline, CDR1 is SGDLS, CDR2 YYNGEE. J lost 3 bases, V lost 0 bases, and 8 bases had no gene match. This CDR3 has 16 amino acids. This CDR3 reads CASSVAAGGEEETQYF. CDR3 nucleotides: TGTGCCAGCAGCGTAGCGGCAGGGGGTGAGGAAGAGACCCAGTACTTC.

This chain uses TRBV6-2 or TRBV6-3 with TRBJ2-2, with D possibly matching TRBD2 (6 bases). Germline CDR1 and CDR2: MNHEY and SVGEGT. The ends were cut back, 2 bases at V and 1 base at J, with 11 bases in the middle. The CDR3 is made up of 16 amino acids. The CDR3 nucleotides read TGTGCCAGCAGTTACCGGGGCGGGGTGAACACCGGGGAGCTGTTTTTT. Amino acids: CASSYRGGVNTGELFF.

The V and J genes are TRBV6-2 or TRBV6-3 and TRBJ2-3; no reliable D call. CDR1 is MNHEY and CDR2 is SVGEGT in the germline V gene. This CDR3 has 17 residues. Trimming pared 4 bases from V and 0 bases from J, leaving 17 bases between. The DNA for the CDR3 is TGTGCCAGCAGTTTATTAAATATAGAGATGAGCACAGATACGCAGTATTTT. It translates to CASSLLNIEMSTDTQYF.

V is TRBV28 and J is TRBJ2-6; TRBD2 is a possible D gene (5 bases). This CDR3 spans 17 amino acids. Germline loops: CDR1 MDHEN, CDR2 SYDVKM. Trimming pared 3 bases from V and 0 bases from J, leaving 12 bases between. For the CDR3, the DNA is TGTGCCAGCAGTTTCCCGACGGGGAGCTCTGGGGCCAACGTCCTGACTTTC. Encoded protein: CASSFPTGSSGANVLTF.

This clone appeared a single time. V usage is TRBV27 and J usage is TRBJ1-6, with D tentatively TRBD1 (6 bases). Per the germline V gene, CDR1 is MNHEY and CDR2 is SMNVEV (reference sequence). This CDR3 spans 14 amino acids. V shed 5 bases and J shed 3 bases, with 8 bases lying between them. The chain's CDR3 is CASSPDSYNSPLHF. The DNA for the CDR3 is TGTGCCAGCAGTCCGGACAGCTATAATTCACCCCTCCACTTT.

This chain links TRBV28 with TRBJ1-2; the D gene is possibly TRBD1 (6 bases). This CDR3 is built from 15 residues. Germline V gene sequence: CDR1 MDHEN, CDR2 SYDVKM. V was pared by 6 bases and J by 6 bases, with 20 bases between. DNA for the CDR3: TGTGCCAGCAGCTTCAATCATGGACAGTACGATGGCTACACCTTC. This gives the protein CASSFNHGQYDGYTF.

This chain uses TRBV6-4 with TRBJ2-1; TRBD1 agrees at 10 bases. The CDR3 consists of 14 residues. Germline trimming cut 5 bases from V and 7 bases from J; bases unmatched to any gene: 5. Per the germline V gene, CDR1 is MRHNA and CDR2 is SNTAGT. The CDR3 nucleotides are TGTGCCAGCAGTCGGACAGGGGGAACGAATGAGCAGTTCTTC. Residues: CASSRTGGTNEQFF.

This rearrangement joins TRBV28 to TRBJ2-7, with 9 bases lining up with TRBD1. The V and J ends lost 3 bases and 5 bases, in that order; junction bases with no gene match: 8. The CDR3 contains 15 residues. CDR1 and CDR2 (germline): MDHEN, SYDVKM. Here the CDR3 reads CASSFSGQGSDEQYF. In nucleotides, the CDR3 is TGTGCCAGCAGTTTTTCGGGACAGGGAAGCGACGAGCAGTACTTC.

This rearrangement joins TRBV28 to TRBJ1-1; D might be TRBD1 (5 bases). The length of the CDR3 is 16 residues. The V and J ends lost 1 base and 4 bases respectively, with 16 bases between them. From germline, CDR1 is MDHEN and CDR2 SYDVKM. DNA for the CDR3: TGTGCCAGCAGTTTATCTGGTTATGGGGGGTCCACTGAAGCTTTCTTT. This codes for CASSLSGYGGSTEAFF.

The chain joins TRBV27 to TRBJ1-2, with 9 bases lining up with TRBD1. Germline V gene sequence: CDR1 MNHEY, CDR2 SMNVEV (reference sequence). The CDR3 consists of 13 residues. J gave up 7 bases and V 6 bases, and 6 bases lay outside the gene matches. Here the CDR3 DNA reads TGTGCCAGCAGGCTCACAGGGGGCTCTGGCTACACCTTC. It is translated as CASRLTGGSGYTF.